Presented here are 5 T cell receptor beta chains from one specimen sequenced in a study of blood T cell repertoires in COVID-19. Produced via immunoSEQ multiplex PCR; TCRdb's table is partial and in-frame only. The sample carries approximately 230,000 clones, approximately 82% recorded once. The sample comprised PBMCs or T cells enriched from blood (not recorded which). The origin of the receptors is a man aged 40-50 years who had recovered from COVID-19.

This clone appeared a few times. The chain is built from TRBV5-4 and TRBJ1-2, with 8 nucleotides matching TRBD1. J was trimmed by 8 bases and V by 0 bases; bases with no gene match: 9. CDR1 and CDR2 (germline): SGHNT, YYREEE (reference sequence). This CDR3 region has 15 residues. The CDR3 region is CASSLGQGNSIGYTF. CDR3 sequence (DNA): TGTGCCAGCAGCTTGGGACAGGGGAATTCGATCGGCTACACCTTC.

The chain joins TRBV7-2 to TRBJ1-1, with 7 bases fitting TRBD1. V was pared by 5 bases and J by 6 bases, with 6 bases of the junction left unmatched. This CDR3 has 13 residues. CDR1 and CDR2 from the germline V gene are SGHTA and FQGNSA. The CDR3 region has the DNA TGTGCCAGCAGCCTCAGACAGGGCGCTGAAGCTTTCTTT. This encodes CASSLRQGAEAFF.

This clone was seen a few times. The chain uses TRBV2 and TRBJ1-5; D remains unclear. Germline assignment: CDR1 SNHLY and CDR2 FYNNEI. The CDR3 sequence is 15 residues long. Trimming shortened V by 6 bases and J by 4 bases, and 16 bases separated the two germline ends. CDR3 DNA sequence: TGTGCCAGCAGGGCATTACCCGAGGGTAATCAGCCCCAGCATTTT. Its protein product is CASRALPEGNQPQHF.

This chain connects TRBV29-1 to TRBJ1-4, with D perhaps matching TRBD1 (5 bases). The germline V and J ends were trimmed by 6 bases and 2 bases, with 10 bases remaining between them. Germline CDR1 and CDR2: SQVTM and ANQGSEA. The CDR3 loop spans 13 amino acids. The CDR3 region has the DNA TGCAGCGTCTATGGGGGGACTAATGAAAAACTGTTTTTT. Protein: CSVYGGTNEKLFF. The full variable domain, completed using reference TRBV29-1 and TRBJ1-4, is SAVISQKPSRDICQRGTSLTIQCQVDSQVTMMFWYRQQPGQSLTLIATANQGSEATYESGFVIDKFPISRPNLTFSTLTVSNMSPEDSSIYLCSVYGGTNEKLFFGSGTQLSVL.

The rearrangement joins TRBV5-4 to TRBJ2-1; 12 bases line up with TRBD2. Germline-derived CDR1 and CDR2 are SGHNT and YYREEE (reference sequence). This CDR3 contains 16 residues. Unmatched junction bases numbered 6, after V lost 4 bases and J lost 4 bases. The CDR3 nucleotides are TGTGCCAGCAGCCCGACTAGCGGGGGAGGTTACAATGAGCAGTTCTTC. The encoded protein is CASSPTSGGGYNEQFF.